Presented here are 16 T cell receptor beta chains from one specimen sequenced in a study of HIV-infected patients and healthy controls. The repertoire came from unfractionated whole blood and reflected all unsorted peripheral T cells. Reverse transcription used around 540 ng RNA and constant-region primers for alpha and beta. Alpha and beta chain libraries were made separately by chain-specific third strand synthesis with multiplexing indices. TCRdb re-called the 5' RACE reads through MiXCR, storing one row per CDR3 protein. The profile shows approximately 7,300 distinct CDR3 sequences, 7% to 9% of them singletons. The specimen comprised blood, sampled before antiretroviral therapy. The receptors here all came from an adult with HIV infection.

This clonotype was observed many times. The chain joins TRBV25-1 to TRBJ2-6; perhaps TRBD2 as D (5 bases). This CDR3 comprises 16 residues. Trimming shortened V by 5 bases and J by 2 bases, and 13 bases separated the two germline ends. Germline V gene data show CDR1 as MGHDK and CDR2 as SYGVNS. The CDR3 protein is CASSREGVTGANVLTF. In DNA, the CDR3 is TGTGCCAGCAGTAGAGAGGGAGTTACTGGGGCCAACGTCCTGACTTTC.

By share of the sample, this clonotype is medium-sized (0.01 to 0.1%). V gene TRBV28 combines with J gene TRBJ1-4; D is uncertain. From germline, CDR1 is MDHEN and CDR2 SYDVKM. There are 14 residues in the CDR3. V was pared by 2 bases and J by 8 bases, with 12 bases between. CDR3 nucleotide sequence: TGTGCCAGCAGTTTAATCGGTGGAGAGGAAAAACTGTTTTTT. Protein: CASSLIGGEEKLFF.

The chain links TRBV5-1 to TRBJ1-1; perhaps TRBD1 as D (6 bases). The CDR3 is 14 amino acids. Germline CDR1 is SGHRS and CDR2 is YFSETQ. Trimming left V 3 bases short and J 3 bases short, with 12 bases between. The CDR3 is CASSYRDADTEAFF. CDR3 bases: TGCGCCAGCAGCTACAGGGATGCGGACACTGAAGCTTTCTTT.

The chain uses TRBV5-1 and TRBJ1-2; D is undetermined. V was trimmed by 4 bases and J by 6 bases, leaving 16 bases between them. Per the germline V gene, CDR1 is SGHRS and CDR2 is YFSETQ. This CDR3 has 14 amino acids. CDR3 coding DNA: TGCGCCAGCAGCCCATATCCCGGGTTTAATGGCTACACCTTC. Residues: CASSPYPGFNGYTF.

This clonotype has just a few counts. The genes are TRBV11-2 and TRBJ1-5; TRBD1 is a possible D gene (5 bases). Trimming took 2 bases from V and 3 from J, leaving 8 bases between them. CDR1 SGHAT and CDR2 FQNNGV come from the germline V gene. The CDR3 has 14 residues. CDR3 in DNA: TGTGCCAGCAGCTTATCGACAGACAATCAGCCCCAGCATTTT. The encoded protein is CASSLSTDNQPQHF.

Relative to its sample, this clonotype is medium-sized. The V and J genes are TRBV29-1 and TRBJ2-3; 11 bases agree with TRBD2. Germline V gene data show CDR1 as SQVTM and CDR2 as ANQGSEA. V shed 2 bases and J 8 bases; nucleotides not matched to a gene: 9. CDR3 length: 15 amino acids. The CDR3 protein is CSVEKLAGELGTQYF. The DNA of the CDR3 is TGCAGCGTTGAAAAACTAGCGGGAGAGCTGGGTACGCAGTATTTT.

This clonotype rates as medium-sized (0.01 to 0.1%). The chain recombines TRBV14 with TRBJ2-7, with D uncertain. Trimming took 1 base from V and 3 from J, leaving 4 bases between them. Germline V CDR1 and CDR2: SGHDN, FVKESK. The CDR3 has 12 amino acids. This CDR3 is CASSQVSYEQYF. CDR3 nucleotides: TGTGCCAGCAGCCAAGTCAGCTACGAGCAGTACTTC. Combining the CDR3 with reference TRBV14 and TRBJ2-7 gives the whole variable domain EAGVTQFPSHSVIEKGQTVTLRCDPISGHDNLYWYRRVMGKEIKFLLHFVKESKQDESGMPNNRFLAERTGGTYSTLKVQPAELEDSGVYFCASSQVSYEQYFGPGTRLTVT.

This clonotype has at least ten counts. The CDR3 spells CASSLGTGETEAFF. The CDR3 DNA reads as TGTGCCAGCAGCTTAGGGACAGGGGAGACTGAAGCTTTCTTT. The gene calls are TRBV7-8 and TRBJ1-1, with 9 bases matching TRBD1. In germline, CDR1 is SGHVS, CDR2 FQNEAQ. The ends lost 1 base at V and 5 bases at J; junction bases unmatched: 2. The CDR3 is 14 amino acids.

This clonotype has ten or more counts. The genes are TRBV6-5 and TRBJ1-2; D might be TRBD1 (6 bases). The CDR3 spans 14 residues. Trimming took off 0 bases at V and 8 bases at J, with 13 bases between the two ends. The germline V gene has CDR1 MNHEY and CDR2 SVGAGI. The CDR3 bases are TGTGCCAGCAGTTACTCGACGGGGGCGGGGGGCTACACCTTC. Translated, it gives CASSYSTGAGGYTF.

The table lists this clonotype with many counts. The genes are TRBV5-6 and TRBJ1-5; 9 bases are a match to TRBD1. In germline, CDR1 is SGHDT, CDR2 YYEEEE. Unmatched junction bases numbered 5, after V lost 5 bases and J lost 2 bases. This CDR3 spans 15 amino acids. DNA for the CDR3: TGTGCCAGCAGAAGACAGGGGGACGGCAATCAGCCCCAGCATTTT. Protein sequence: CASRRQGDGNQPQHF.

By proportion, this clonotype is medium-sized (0.01 to 0.1%). This rearrangement joins TRBV6-4 to TRBJ2-3, with D tentatively TRBD2 (6 bases). CDR1 is MRHNA, CDR2 SNTAGT, per germline. V was shortened by 0 bases and J by 1 base, with 14 bases between the two germline ends. This CDR3 region has 17 residues. The CDR3 DNA reads as TGTGCCAGCAGTGACTCGGGCAGCGGCGGGGGCACAGATACGCAGTATTTT. It encodes CASSDSGSGGGTDTQYF.

This clonotype was counted between two and nine times. The chain uses TRBV3-1 and TRBJ1-1; unclear D gene. This CDR3 contains 13 residues. Looked up from germline, CDR1 is LGHDT and CDR2 is YNNKEL (reference sequence). V lost 1 base and J lost 4, with 7 bases in between. The CDR3 sequence is CASSQGKSTEAFF. The CDR3 region has the DNA TGTGCCAGCAGCCAAGGGAAGAGCACTGAAGCTTTCTTT.

This clonotype showed up many times. The chain combines TRBV7-8 with TRBJ1-3; tentatively, D is TRBD1 (5 bases). Germline V gene sequence: CDR1 SGHVS, CDR2 FQNEAQ. V gave up 5 bases and J gave up 0 bases, with 11 bases separating them. The CDR3 is 15 residues long. As DNA, the CDR3 is TGTGCCAGCAGCCGGGACGGTCGCTCTGGAAACACCATATATTTT. Its protein is CASSRDGRSGNTIYF.

The chain links TRBV28 to TRBJ2-5; D is ambiguous. The CDR3 has 14 residues. V was shortened by 5 bases and J by 3 bases, with 13 bases between the two germline ends. Looked up from germline, CDR1 is MDHEN and CDR2 is SYDVKM. The CDR3 region is CASSNPLTKETQYF. CDR3 in DNA: TGTGCCAGCAGTAATCCCCTAACGAAAGAGACCCAGTACTTC.

This clonotype was picked up many times. This sequence joins TRBV28 and TRBJ2-7; D not certain. In germline, CDR1 is MDHEN, CDR2 SYDVKM. CDR3 length equals 11 residues. The V gene lost 3 bases and the J gene lost 5 bases, with 5 bases spanning the gap. The CDR3 coding sequence is TGTGCCAGCAGTTTGAGCGACGAGCAGTACTTC. Translating it yields CASSLSDEQYF.

This clonotype was seen ten or more times. The chain employs TRBV10-3 and TRBJ1-5, with a weak D call TRBD1 (5 bases). The CDR3 runs to 15 residues. V lost 0 bases and J 0 bases, leaving 6 bases between the germline ends. CDR1 is ENHRY, CDR2 SYGVKD, per germline. The DNA of the CDR3 is TGTGCCATCAGTGAGTCGGGGGTTAGCAATCAGCCCCAGCATTTT. Protein: CAISESGVSNQPQHF.